This TCR beta chain was obtained from a study of T cells in Graves' hyperthyroidism and ophthalmopathy. General study points: Within blood appeared most thyroid clonotypes that had expanded above 0.001. Ophthalmopathy could be told apart from stable hyperthyroidism with a 13 V-J model.

Authors of the study amplified TCR beta CDR3 regions from RNA transcripts. Researchers ran a first-round RT-PCR on the TCR CDR3 using the HTBI primer set. TCRdb fed the multiplex PCR reads into MiXCR, producing one record per CDR3 protein. The sample holds 660,000 or so distinct CDR3 sequences; about 45% are singletons and the top ten take about 7.7%. On this clonotype: The antigen is not known. The junction does not match germline at one end; this may be a read error.

Any patient presenting with uncontrolled infection, other autoimmune disease, pregnancy or lactation was left out. Diagnosis rested on symptoms, serum thyroxine and TRAb, thyroid ultrasound, and orbital computed tomography. The germline V gene encodes CDR1 MRHNA and CDR2 SNTAGT. The CDR3 is made up of 13 amino acids. This receptor was identified in an adult man with Graves' disease, either hyperthyroidism or ophthalmopathy (not recorded which). The sample taken for sequencing was peripheral blood or thyroid tissue (not recorded which). The V call is TRBV6-4, the J call TRBJ1-2; D call uncertain. In DNA, the CDR3 is TGTGCCACCAGTGACTGGGATAACTATGGCTACACCTTC. Encoded protein: CATSDWDNYGYTF.